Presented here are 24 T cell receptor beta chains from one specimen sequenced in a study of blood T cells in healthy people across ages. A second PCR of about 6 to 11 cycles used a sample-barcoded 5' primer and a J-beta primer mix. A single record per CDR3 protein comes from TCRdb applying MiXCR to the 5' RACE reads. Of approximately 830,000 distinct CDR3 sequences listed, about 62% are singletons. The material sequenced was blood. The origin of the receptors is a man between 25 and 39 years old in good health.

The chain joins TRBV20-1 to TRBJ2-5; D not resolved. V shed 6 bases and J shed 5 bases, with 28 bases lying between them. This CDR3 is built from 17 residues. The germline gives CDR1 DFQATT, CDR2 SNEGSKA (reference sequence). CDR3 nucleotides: TGCAGTGCAATAGGTGGGCCCCCTAGTGGCCTGGGGGAGACCCAGTACTTC. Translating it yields CSAIGGPPSGLGETQYF.

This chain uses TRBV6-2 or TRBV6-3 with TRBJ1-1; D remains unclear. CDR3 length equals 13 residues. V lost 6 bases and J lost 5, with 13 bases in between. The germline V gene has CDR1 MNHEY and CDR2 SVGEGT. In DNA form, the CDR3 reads TGTGCCAGCAGGTCTATGGGGTTTACTGAAGCTTTCTTT. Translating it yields CASRSMGFTEAFF.

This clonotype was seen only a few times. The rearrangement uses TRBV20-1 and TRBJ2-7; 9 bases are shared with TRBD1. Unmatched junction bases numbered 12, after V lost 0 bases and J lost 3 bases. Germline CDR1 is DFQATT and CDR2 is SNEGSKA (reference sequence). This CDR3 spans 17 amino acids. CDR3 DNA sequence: TGCAGTGCTAGAGATCAGGGATGGGACAGGGATCTCTACGAGCAGTACTTC. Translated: CSARDQGWDRDLYEQYF.

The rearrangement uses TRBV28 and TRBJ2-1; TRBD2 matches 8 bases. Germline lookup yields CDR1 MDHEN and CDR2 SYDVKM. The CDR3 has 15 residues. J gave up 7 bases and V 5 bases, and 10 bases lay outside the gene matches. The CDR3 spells CASSASAGGRNEQFF. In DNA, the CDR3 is TGTGCCAGCAGTGCTTCCGCGGGGGGACGAAATGAGCAGTTCTTC.

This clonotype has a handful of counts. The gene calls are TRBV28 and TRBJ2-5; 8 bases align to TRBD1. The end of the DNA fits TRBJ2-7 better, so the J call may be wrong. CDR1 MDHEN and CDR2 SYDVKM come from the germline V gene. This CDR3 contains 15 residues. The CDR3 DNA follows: TGTGCCAGCAGTATGGGACAGGAGGTTGGCTACGAGCAGTACTTC. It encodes CASSMGQEVGYEQYF.

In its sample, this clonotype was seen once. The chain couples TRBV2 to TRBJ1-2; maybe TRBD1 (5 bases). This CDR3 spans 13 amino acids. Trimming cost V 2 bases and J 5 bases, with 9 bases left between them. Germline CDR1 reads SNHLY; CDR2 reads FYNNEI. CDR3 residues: CASSESRQYGYTF. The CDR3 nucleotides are TGTGCCAGCAGTGAAAGTAGACAGTATGGCTACACCTTC.

CDR3 sequence: CASRLSGGLDSPLHF. In DNA form, the CDR3 reads TGTGCCAGTAGGTTGTCAGGGGGCCTAGATTCACCCCTCCACTTT. The chain is built from TRBV2 and TRBJ1-6; 8 bases map to TRBD1. The CDR3 spans 15 residues. Germline CDR1 and CDR2: SNHLY and FYNNEI. Unmatched junction bases numbered 12, after V lost 9 bases and J lost 8 bases.

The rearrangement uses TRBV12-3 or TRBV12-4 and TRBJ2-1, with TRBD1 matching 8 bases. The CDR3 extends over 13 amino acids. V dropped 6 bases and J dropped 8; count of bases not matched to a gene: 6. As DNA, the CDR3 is TGTGCCAGCAGGGACAGGGTTCGGCATGAGCAGTTCTTC. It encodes CASRDRVRHEQFF.

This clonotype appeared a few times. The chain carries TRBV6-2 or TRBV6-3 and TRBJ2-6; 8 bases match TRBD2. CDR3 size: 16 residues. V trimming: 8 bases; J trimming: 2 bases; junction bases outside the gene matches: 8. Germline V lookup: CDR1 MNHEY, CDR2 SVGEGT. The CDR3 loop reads CASHRGGITGANVLTF. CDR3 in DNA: TGTGCCAGCCATCGGGGGGGAATTACTGGGGCCAACGTCCTGACTTTC.

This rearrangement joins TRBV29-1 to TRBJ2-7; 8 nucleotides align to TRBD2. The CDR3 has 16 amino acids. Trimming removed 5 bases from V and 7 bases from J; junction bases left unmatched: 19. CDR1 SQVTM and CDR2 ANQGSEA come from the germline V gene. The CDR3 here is CSVWRNSGEHYNEQYF. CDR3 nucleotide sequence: TGCAGCGTTTGGAGAAATAGCGGGGAGCACTACAATGAGCAGTACTTC.

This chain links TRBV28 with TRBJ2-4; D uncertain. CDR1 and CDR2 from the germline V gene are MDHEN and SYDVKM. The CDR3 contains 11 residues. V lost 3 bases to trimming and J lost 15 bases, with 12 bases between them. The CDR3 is CASSFEGIWYF. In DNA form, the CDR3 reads TGTGCCAGCAGTTTTGAAGGGATCTGGTACTTC.

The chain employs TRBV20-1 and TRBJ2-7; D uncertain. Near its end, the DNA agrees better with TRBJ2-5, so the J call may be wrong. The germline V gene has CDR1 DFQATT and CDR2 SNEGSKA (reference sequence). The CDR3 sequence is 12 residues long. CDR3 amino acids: CSATHRLGTQYF. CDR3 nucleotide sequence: TGCAGTGCTACCCACCGTTTAGGGACCCAGTACTTC.

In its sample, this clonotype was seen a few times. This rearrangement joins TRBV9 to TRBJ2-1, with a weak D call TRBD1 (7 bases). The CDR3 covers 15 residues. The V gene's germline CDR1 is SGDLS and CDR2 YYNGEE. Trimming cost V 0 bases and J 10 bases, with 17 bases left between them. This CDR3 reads CASSVATGTLREQFF. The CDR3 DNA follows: TGTGCCAGCAGCGTAGCGACAGGGACTTTACGGGAGCAGTTCTTC.

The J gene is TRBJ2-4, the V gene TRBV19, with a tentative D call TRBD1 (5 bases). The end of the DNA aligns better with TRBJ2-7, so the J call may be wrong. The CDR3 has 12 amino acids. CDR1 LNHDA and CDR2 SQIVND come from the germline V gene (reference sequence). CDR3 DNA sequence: TGTGCCAGTGGCAGGGAACTCGACGAGCAGTACTTC. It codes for CASGRELDEQYF.

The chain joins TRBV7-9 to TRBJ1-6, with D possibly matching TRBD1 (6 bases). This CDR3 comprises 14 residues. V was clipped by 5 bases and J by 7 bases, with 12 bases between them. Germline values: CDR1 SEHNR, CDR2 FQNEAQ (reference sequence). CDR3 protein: CASSQQGWNSPLHF. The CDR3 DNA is TGTGCCAGCAGCCAACAGGGTTGGAATTCACCCCTCCACTTT.

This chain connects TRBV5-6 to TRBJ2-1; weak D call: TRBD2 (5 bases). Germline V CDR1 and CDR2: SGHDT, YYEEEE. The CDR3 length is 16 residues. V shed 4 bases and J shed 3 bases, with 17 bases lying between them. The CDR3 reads CASSQWTPIFYNEQFF. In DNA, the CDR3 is TGTGCCAGCAGCCAATGGACTCCTATCTTCTACAATGAGCAGTTCTTC. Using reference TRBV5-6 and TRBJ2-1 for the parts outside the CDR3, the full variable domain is DAGVTQSPTHLIKTRGQQVTLRCSPKSGHDTVSWYQQALGQGPQFIFQYYEEEERQRGNFPDRFSGHQFPNYSSELNVNALLLGDSALYLCASSQWTPIFYNEQFFGPGTRLTVL.

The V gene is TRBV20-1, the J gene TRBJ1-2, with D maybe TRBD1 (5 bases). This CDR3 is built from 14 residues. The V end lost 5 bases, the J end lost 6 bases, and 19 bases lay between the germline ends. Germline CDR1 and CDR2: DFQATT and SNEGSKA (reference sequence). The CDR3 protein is CSAVGETSWDGYTF. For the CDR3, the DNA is TGCAGTGCTGTGGGGGAAACCAGTTGGGATGGCTACACCTTC.

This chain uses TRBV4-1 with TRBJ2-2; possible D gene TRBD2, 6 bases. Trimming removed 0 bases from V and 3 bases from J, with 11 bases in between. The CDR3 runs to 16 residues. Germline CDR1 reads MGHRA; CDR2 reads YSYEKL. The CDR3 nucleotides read TGCGCCAGCAGCCAAGATTATGGGGAGGACACCGGGGAGCTGTTTTTT. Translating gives CASSQDYGEDTGELFF.

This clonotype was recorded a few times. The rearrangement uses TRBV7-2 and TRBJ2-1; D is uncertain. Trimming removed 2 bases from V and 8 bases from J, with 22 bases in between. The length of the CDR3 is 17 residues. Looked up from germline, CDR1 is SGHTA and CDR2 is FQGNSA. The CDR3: CASSLRKVPVYADEQFF. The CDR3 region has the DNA TGTGCCAGCAGCTTACGGAAGGTTCCAGTCTACGCAGATGAGCAGTTCTTC.

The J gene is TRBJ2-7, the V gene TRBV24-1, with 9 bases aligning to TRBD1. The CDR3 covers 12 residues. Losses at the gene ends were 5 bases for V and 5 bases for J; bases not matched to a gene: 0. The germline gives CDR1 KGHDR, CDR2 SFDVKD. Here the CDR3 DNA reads TGTGCCACCAGTGGGGACAGGGACGAGCAGTACTTC. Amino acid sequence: CATSGDRDEQYF.

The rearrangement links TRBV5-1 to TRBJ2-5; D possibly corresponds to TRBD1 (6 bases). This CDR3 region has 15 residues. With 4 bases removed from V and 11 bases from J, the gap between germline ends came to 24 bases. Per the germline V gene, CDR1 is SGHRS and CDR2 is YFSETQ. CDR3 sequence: CASSLGTPSYNEQYF. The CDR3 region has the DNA TGCGCCAGCAGCCTTGGGACACCTTCCTACAATGAGCAGTACTTC.

The CDR3: CASMSTGDQETQYF. Here the CDR3 DNA reads TGTGCCAGCATGTCAACAGGAGACCAAGAGACCCAGTACTTC. V usage is TRBV27 and J usage is TRBJ2-5; tentative D call: TRBD1 (5 bases). The V end was cut by 7 bases, the J end by 0 bases, with 12 bases between. From germline, CDR1 is MNHEY and CDR2 SMNVEV (reference sequence). This CDR3 region has 14 residues.

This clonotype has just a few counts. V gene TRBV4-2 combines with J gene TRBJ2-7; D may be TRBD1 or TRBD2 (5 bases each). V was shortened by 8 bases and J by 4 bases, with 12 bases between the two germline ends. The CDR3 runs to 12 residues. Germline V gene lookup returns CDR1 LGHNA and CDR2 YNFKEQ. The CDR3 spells CASRDGPYEQYF. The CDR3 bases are TGTGCCAGCCGGGACGGCCCTTACGAGCAGTACTTC.

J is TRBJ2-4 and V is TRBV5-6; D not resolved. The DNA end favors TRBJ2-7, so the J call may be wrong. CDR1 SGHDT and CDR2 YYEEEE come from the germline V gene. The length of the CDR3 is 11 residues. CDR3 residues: CASDQGYEQYF. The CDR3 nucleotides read TGTGCCAGCGACCAAGGCTACGAGCAGTACTTC.